This T cell receptor (beta chain) was recovered during a study of a mutant IDH1 vaccine in newly diagnosed glioma. Trimming removed 6 bases at V and 7 bases at J, with 12 bases between. This CDR3 contains 13 residues. The V gene's germline CDR1 is SGHTA and CDR2 FQGNSA. The time point denotes: week 35, safety follow-up. What each vaccine dose contained was 300 ug of mutant IDH1 20-mer peptide, accompanied by topical imiquimod. Note on this clone: Its antigen is not identified.

Profiling relied on immunoSEQ multiplex PCR, and the TCRdb table lists in-frame clones only, not all of them. The sample contains fewer than 35,000 clones, over 65% of which appear only once. This material consisted of PBMCs, taken from a glioma patient whose treatment included an IDH1 peptide vaccine. This chain joins TRBV7-2 and TRBJ1-4, with D unresolved. This TCR derives from a man aged 25-45 years with glioma. CDR3 sequence: CASSSPLVEKLFF. The CDR3 DNA sequence: TGTGCCAGCAGTTCCCCTCTTGTTGAAAAACTGTTTTTT.